Following are 28 T cell receptor beta chains from one sample sequenced in a study of prognosis after radiotherapy for stage I lung cancer. Using two-round multiplex PCR, the authors amplified TCR beta CDR3 from genomic DNA. Primers targeting each individual TRBV and TRBJ gene were applied in first-round PCR. TCRdb re-called the multiplex PCR reads with MiXCR, one entry per CDR3 protein. The data contain some 15,000 distinct CDR3 sequences, about 32% of them singletons. The material sequenced was PBMCs, taken before or after stereotactic body radiation therapy (not recorded which). These receptors were taken from a donor aged 50 or older with non-small cell lung cancer.

A word on this clonotype: A read error is the likely source, as a far larger clone sits one nucleotide away. The chain has TRBV6-1 and TRBJ2-2; no clear D. Trimming left V 5 bases short and J 0 bases short, with 13 bases between. This CDR3 region has 16 residues. Germline V CDR1 and CDR2: MNHNS, SASEGT. CDR3 nucleotides: TGTGCCAGCAGTTTAAACCAGCGCCCGAACACCGGGGAGCTGTTTTTT. It is translated as CASSLNQRPNTGELFF.

This clonotype is medium-sized in the sample. The gene calls are TRBV27 and TRBJ2-7; 8 positions match TRBD2. Germline V gene lookup returns CDR1 MNHEY and CDR2 SMNVEV (reference sequence). CDR3 length equals 13 residues. Trimming at V came to 6 bases and at J to 6 bases, leaving 7 bases not matched to a gene. The CDR3 DNA follows: TGTGCCAGCAGAGCGGGAGTATATGCCGAGCAGTACTTC. This codes for CASRAGVYAEQYF.

Many counts were recorded for this clonotype. The V gene is TRBV20-1, the J gene TRBJ1-3; 7 bases map to TRBD1. V trimming: 6 bases; J trimming: 0 bases; junction bases outside the gene matches: 5. The CDR3 runs 14 residues. In germline, CDR1 is DFQATT, CDR2 SNEGSKA (reference sequence). The CDR3 DNA reads TGCAGTGCATGTGACAGGGTCTCTGGAAACACCATATATTTT. Translation: CSACDRVSGNTIYF.

This clonotype is categorized as medium-sized (0.01 to 0.1%). This sequence joins TRBV12-3 or TRBV12-4 and TRBJ1-2, with D possibly matching TRBD1 (6 bases). V lost 5 bases and J 4 bases, leaving 14 bases between the germline ends. The CDR3 has 14 residues. This chain's CDR3 is CASSPLGQGYGYTF. CDR3 in DNA: TGTGCCAGCAGTCCCTTGGGACAAGGCTATGGCTACACCTTC.

On this clonotype itself: The junction departs from the called germline gene at one end, perhaps through a read error. V and J are TRBV6-8 and TRBJ1-6; D might be TRBD1 (5 bases). The germline CDR1 and CDR2 sequences are MNHGY and SAAAGT. The CDR3 runs to 16 residues. The DNA of the CDR3 is TGTGCCAGCAGTTATTCTGACATGGGACGAGGTTCACCCCTCTACTTT. This encodes CASSYSDMGRGSPLYF.

Concerning this clonotype: A far larger clone differs by one base, so this is likely a read error. The chain is built from TRBV6-4 and TRBJ1-2, with TRBD1 as a possible D gene (6 bases). The germline V gene has CDR1 MRHNA and CDR2 SNTAGT. This CDR3 has 13 amino acids. CDR3 region: CVSSGQIIYGYTF. The CDR3 nucleotides read TGTGTCAGCAGCGGACAGATCATCTATGGCTACACCTTC.

There are a few counts of this clonotype. The junction departs from germline at one end; a sequencing error may be responsible. The gene calls are TRBV7-8 and TRBJ2-5; D gene ambiguous. Germline V lookup: CDR1 SGHVS, CDR2 FQNEAQ. This CDR3 spans 15 amino acids. The CDR3 protein is CANSSRPKPQETQYF. DNA of the CDR3: TGTGCCAACAGCAGCAGGCCCAAACCCCAAGAGACCCAGTACTTC.

About this clonotype: One end of the junction is discordant with germline, which a read error may explain. J is TRBJ1-4 and V is TRBV6-2 or TRBV6-3; D unclear. Germline V gene data show CDR1 as MNHEY and CDR2 as SVGEGT. The CDR3 length is 16 residues. The CDR3 nucleotides read TGTGCCGGCAAAAGAGAGTCAGGTCCAACTAATGAGAAACTGTTTTTT. Protein: CAGKRESGPTNEKLFF.

This clonotype was recorded many times. With a much larger clone just one base away, this may be a read error. The V and J genes are TRBV5-5 and TRBJ2-1; D is perhaps TRBD2 (5 bases). V was shortened by 4 bases and J by 0 bases, with 14 bases between the two germline ends. Germline assignment: CDR1 SGHKS and CDR2 YYEKEE (reference sequence). The CDR3 loop spans 16 amino acids. The CDR3 spells CASSLSAGSSYNEQFF. CDR3 bases: TGTGCCAGCAGCCTTTCTGCGGGTAGCTCCTACAATGAGCAGTTCTTC.

This clonotype was observed many times. The chain joins TRBV24-1 to TRBJ2-5, with D possibly matching TRBD2 (6 bases). The CDR3 totals 15 residues. V was shortened by 1 base and J by 2 bases, with 10 bases between the two germline ends. CDR1 and CDR2 (germline): KGHDR, SFDVKD. CDR3 amino acids: CATSDFGDWQETQYF. In nucleotides, the CDR3 is TGTGCCACCAGTGATTTCGGGGACTGGCAAGAGACCCAGTACTTC.

This clonotype appeared a single time. One end of the junction is discordant with germline, which a read error may explain. This chain links TRBV2 with TRBJ1-2; D perhaps matches TRBD1 (6 bases). The length of the CDR3 is 16 residues. From germline, CDR1 is SNHLY and CDR2 FYNNEI. The CDR3 DNA reads TGTGCCAGCAGACCCGGGCGAGGGGGATATGGCTATGGCCACACCTTC. Protein sequence: CASRPGRGGYGYGHTF.

About this clonotype: The final CDR3 position lacks the conserved phenylalanine or tryptophan, pointing to a likely read error. The chain links TRBV11-2 to TRBJ2-5, with 16 bases that match TRBD2. The CDR3 contains 19 residues. Germline V gives CDR1 SGHAT, CDR2 FQNNGV. With V trimmed by 5 bases and J by 5 bases, 14 bases remained unmatched. CDR3 nucleotides: TGTGCCAGCAGCCCGGGACTAGCGGGGGGGTTTCGGAGTGGGGAGACCCAGTACCTC. This encodes CASSPGLAGGFRSGETQYL.

The chain recombines TRBV2 with TRBJ2-2; possible D gene TRBD1, 5 bases. The CDR3 runs 15 residues. V was trimmed by 6 bases and J by 0 bases, leaving 11 bases between them. Germline-derived CDR1 and CDR2 are SNHLY and FYNNEI. The CDR3 here is CASRADSSNTGELFF. The CDR3 DNA reads as TGTGCCAGCAGAGCTGACAGTTCGAACACCGGGGAGCTGTTTTTT.

Of note for this clonotype: A much larger clone differs from this one at a single base, so this may be a read error. The gene calls are TRBV19 and TRBJ1-5; tentative D call: TRBD1 (5 bases). CDR3 length: 13 amino acids. Per the germline V gene, CDR1 is LNHDA and CDR2 is SQIVND (reference sequence). The CDR3 region is CASSMQGYQHQHF. As DNA, the CDR3 is TGTGCCAGTAGTATGCAGGGTTATCAGCACCAGCATTTT.

This clonotype was counted at least ten times. The chain joins TRBV19 to TRBJ1-1, with no clear D. The V gene's germline CDR1 is LNHDA and CDR2 SQIVND (reference sequence). This CDR3 spans 13 amino acids. Trimming took off 8 bases at V and 0 bases at J, with 10 bases between the two ends. The CDR3: CASREHMNTEAFF. CDR3 nucleotides: TGTGCCAGTCGAGAGCATATGAACACTGAAGCTTTCTTT.

Turning to this clonotype: The junction does not match germline at one end; this may be a read error. The gene calls are TRBV19 and TRBJ2-2; tentatively, D is TRBD2 (7 bases). The CDR3 is 17 amino acids. Germline V lookup: CDR1 LNHDA, CDR2 SQIVND (reference sequence). For the CDR3, the DNA is TGTACCAGTAGCATCCCACAGGGAGGGTCGAACACCGGGGAGCTGTTTTTT. Translation gives CTSSIPQGGSNTGELFF.

This chain links TRBV6-2 or TRBV6-3 with TRBJ2-1; D remains unclear. Trimming shortened V by 6 bases and J by 3 bases, and 12 bases separated the two germline ends. The CDR3 totals 14 residues. Germline loops: CDR1 MNHEY, CDR2 SVGEGT. The CDR3 DNA follows: TGTGCCAGCAGAACTGGAGTCGGCTACAATGAGCAGTTCTTC. Residues: CASRTGVGYNEQFF.

This clonotype was seen a few times. A far larger clone is only one base removed, so a read error is likely. The chain is built from TRBV6-8 and TRBJ1-3; D is uncertain. There are 13 residues in the CDR3. The germline CDR1 and CDR2 sequences are MNHGY and SAAAGT. CDR3 region: CASGSGSGNTTYF. The DNA for the CDR3 is TGTGCCAGCGGCTCGGGCTCTGGAAACACCACATATTTT.

Concerning this clonotype itself: A far larger clone is off by one base, so a read error is likely. V usage is TRBV28 and J usage is TRBJ1-5, with D maybe TRBD1 (5 bases). The CDR3 sequence is 14 residues long. Germline V gene lookup returns CDR1 MDHEN and CDR2 SYDVKM. V was shortened by 6 bases and J by 4 bases, with 13 bases between the two germline ends. The CDR3 region is CASSPRDWNQPQHF. CDR3 DNA: TGTGCCAGCAGCCCCCGGGACTGGAATCAGCCCCAGCATTTT.

This clonotype was seen at least ten times. The chain has TRBV30 and TRBJ2-3; D may be TRBD2 (6 bases). The germline CDR1 and CDR2 sequences are GTSNPN and SVGIG (reference sequence). This CDR3 spans 15 amino acids. V was pared by 4 bases and J by 5 bases, with 19 bases between. In nucleotides, the CDR3 is TGTGCCTGGACCCCCCGGGGCGGGACCGGAGATACGCAGTATTTT. Amino acid sequence: CAWTPRGGTGDTQYF.

By its share, this clonotype is medium-sized. The chain combines TRBV11-2 with TRBJ2-3; tentative D call: TRBD2 (6 bases). The CDR3 runs 16 residues. V lost 1 base to trimming and J lost 0 bases, with 11 bases between them. CDR1 is SGHAT, CDR2 FQNNGV, per germline. The CDR3: CASSLVSGLSTDTQYF. CDR3 DNA sequence: TGTGCCAGCAGCTTAGTTTCGGGACTGAGCACAGATACGCAGTATTTT.

As to this clonotype: At one of its ends the junction is not consistent with the germline gene, which may arise from a read error. The gene calls are TRBV19 and TRBJ2-6; TRBD1 matches at 9 bases. The germline gives CDR1 LNHDA, CDR2 SQIVND (reference sequence). The CDR3 is made up of 19 amino acids. CDR3 sequence: CASSNRYRGRLSGANVLTF. CDR3 nucleotide sequence: TGTGCCAGTAGTAACCGGTACAGGGGGCGCCTCTCTGGTGCCAACGTCCTGACTTTC.

This clonotype was picked up many times. J is TRBJ2-4 and V is TRBV2; D gene unclear. The V gene's germline CDR1 is SNHLY and CDR2 FYNNEI. V was trimmed by 1 base and J by 0 bases, leaving 7 bases between them. The CDR3 covers 15 residues. CDR3 bases: TGTGCCAGCAGTGAAGACCCAATAGCCAAAAACATTCAGTACTTC. It encodes CASSEDPIAKNIQYF.

This clonotype was seen at least ten times. The chain couples TRBV5-4 to TRBJ2-1; D is unclear. The V and J ends lost 0 bases and 0 bases respectively, with 7 bases between them. Germline loops: CDR1 SGHNT, CDR2 YYREEE (reference sequence). The CDR3 covers 15 residues. The CDR3 sequence: CASSLAPSSYNEQFF. The CDR3 DNA reads TGTGCCAGCAGCTTGGCCCCCAGCTCCTACAATGAGCAGTTCTTC.

This clonotype was found many times. The gene calls are TRBV2 and TRBJ2-5, with D unresolved. The CDR3 consists of 13 residues. Germline CDR1 is SNHLY and CDR2 is FYNNEI. V lost 7 bases, J lost 5 bases, and 14 bases lay in between. The CDR3 protein is CASTGPPWETQYF. The CDR3, as DNA: TGTGCCAGCACCGGACCGCCTTGGGAGACCCAGTACTTC.

At least ten counts were recorded for this clonotype. The chain is built from TRBV6-1 and TRBJ1-2; no reliable D call. V lost 5 bases, J lost 6 bases, and 13 bases lay in between. Germline V gene lookup returns CDR1 MNHNS and CDR2 SASEGT. The CDR3 is 13 amino acids. This CDR3 is CASSLRELDGYTF. CDR3 nucleotide sequence: TGTGCCAGCAGTCTAAGGGAGTTGGATGGCTACACCTTC.

This clonotype was detected ten times or more. This chain uses TRBV4-1 with TRBJ2-1, with TRBD2 matching 10 bases. The CDR3 is made up of 18 amino acids. Germline CDR1 and CDR2: MGHRA and YSYEKL. J gave up 5 bases and V 2 bases, and 12 bases lay outside the gene matches. The CDR3 loop is CASSQRAPTAGGNNEQFF. The CDR3 DNA sequence: TGCGCCAGCAGCCAAAGGGCCCCAACAGCGGGGGGGAACAATGAGCAGTTCTTC.

This clonotype was picked up many times. The chain combines TRBV24-1 with TRBJ2-1, with D unresolved. V was cut by 1 base and J by 4 bases, with 7 bases left in between. The germline V gene encodes CDR1 KGHDR and CDR2 SFDVKD. The CDR3 contains 14 residues. In DNA, the CDR3 is TGTGCCACCAGTGATTTAGGCAGTTACAATGAGCAGTTCTTC. Translation gives CATSDLGSYNEQFF.